The entry that follows covers one T cell receptor beta chain sequence. Its antigen is unknown. Germline V gene lookup returns CDR1 SNHLY and CDR2 FYNNEI. V was shortened by 5 bases and J by 3 bases, with 23 bases between the two germline ends. CDR3 size: 18 residues. TCRdb's table, derived via immunoSEQ multiplex PCR, lists solely in-frame clones and lacks some. Among roughly 130,000 clones listed, approximately 90% were seen once. This sample is drawn from a study of T cell responses to AZD1222 COVID-19 vaccine. Overall study: Second-dose intervals near 4 or 12 weeks were combined. Whole-study findings and limits: Regions left unmutated in variants are reportedly the target of nearly half of spike-specific TCRs. Spike was spanned by vaccine-associated CD4 TCRs, with dominance at 160-218 and 743-854. No day 14 peak samples; only post-peak repertoires were characterized.

The material sequenced was peripheral blood, taken on day 0 of AZD1222 vaccination. V and J are TRBV2 and TRBJ1-5; the D gene is possibly TRBD1 (6 bases). The source is an adult in good health. The CDR3 loop is CASSSRRTVGLSNQPQHF. CDR3 nucleotides: TGTGCCAGCAGTTCAAGAAGGACAGTTGGCCTTTCCAATCAGCCCCAGCATTTT.